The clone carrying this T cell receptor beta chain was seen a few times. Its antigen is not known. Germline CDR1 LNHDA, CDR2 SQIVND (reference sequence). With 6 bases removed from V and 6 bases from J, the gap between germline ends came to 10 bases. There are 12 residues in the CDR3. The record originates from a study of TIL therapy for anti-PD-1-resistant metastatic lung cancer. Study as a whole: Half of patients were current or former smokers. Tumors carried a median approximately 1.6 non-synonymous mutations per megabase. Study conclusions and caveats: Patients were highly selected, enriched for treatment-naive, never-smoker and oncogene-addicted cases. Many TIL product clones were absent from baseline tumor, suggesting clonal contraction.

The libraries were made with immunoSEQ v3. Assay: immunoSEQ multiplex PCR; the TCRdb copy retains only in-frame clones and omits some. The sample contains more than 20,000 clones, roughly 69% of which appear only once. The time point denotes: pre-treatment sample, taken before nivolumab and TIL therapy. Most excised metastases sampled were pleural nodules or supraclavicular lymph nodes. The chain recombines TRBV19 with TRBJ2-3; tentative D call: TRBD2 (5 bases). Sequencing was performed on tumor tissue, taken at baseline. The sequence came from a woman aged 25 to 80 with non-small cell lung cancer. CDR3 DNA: TGTGCCAGTAGCCTGATAGCGGATACGCAGTATTTT. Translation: CASSLIADTQYF.